Listed here are 26 T cell receptor beta chains from one sample, sequenced in a study of cytomegalovirus exposure and HLA in healthy donors (dated 2017 in TCRdb). The library was obtained by the immunoSEQ multiplex PCR assay. For the multiplex PCR, a mixture combining 60 forward primers for TCR Vbeta segments and 13 reverse primers for TCR Jbeta segments was used. This is the immuneACCESS table as TCRdb keeps it, with only in-frame sequences that have V and J called. A part of the clones is gone; compared with another copy, unresolved V genes explain less than half, and the rest is unexplained. The sample contains under 150,000 clones, 80% to 90% of them found a single time. The ten largest clones take up roughly 4.3% of the sample. Sequencing input: PBMCs. All receptors derive from a woman aged 40 to 55 in good health and CMV-seropositive.

The rearrangement links TRBV19 to TRBJ2-7, with TRBD1 matching over 8 bases. V lost 11 bases, J lost 5 bases, and 14 bases stayed unmatched. The CDR3 is 14 amino acids. Germline V lookup: CDR1 LNHDA, CDR2 SQIVND (reference sequence). CDR3 DNA sequence: TGTGCCTCAAACCGGGACAGGAATGGCGACGAGCAGTACTTC. This codes for CASNRDRNGDEQYF.

This clone occurred a few times. V is TRBV7-3 and J is TRBJ2-5; 11 nucleotides agree with TRBD2. With 4 bases clipped from V and 1 base from J, the junction kept 5 bases outside the gene matches. There are 16 residues in the CDR3. The germline CDR1 and CDR2 sequences are SGHTA and FQGTGA. CDR3 amino acids: CASSSGLAGLQETQYF. The CDR3 DNA follows: TGTGCCAGCAGCTCCGGACTAGCGGGTCTCCAAGAGACCCAGTACTTC.

With respect to this clone: Other DNA sequences within the sample encode an identical CDR3. The chain is built from TRBV18 and TRBJ2-7; D gene unclear. V shed 3 bases and J shed 0 bases, with 12 bases lying between them. CDR1 and CDR2 (germline): KGHSH, LQKENI. CDR3 length: 15 amino acids. CDR3 region: CASSPPGSISYEQYF. The DNA of the CDR3 is TGTGCCAGCTCACCTCCCGGGTCAATCTCCTACGAGCAGTACTTC. The full variable domain, rest sourced from reference TRBV18 and TRBJ2-7, is NAGVMQNPRHLVRRRGQEARLRCSPMKGHSHVYWYRQLPEEGLKFMVYLQKENIIDESGMPKERFSAEFPKEGPSILRIQQVVRGDSAAYFCASSPPGSISYEQYFGPGTRLTVT.

The chain employs TRBV7-8 and TRBJ2-5; the D is unclear. The CDR3 runs 12 residues. Germline CDR1 and CDR2: SGHVS and FQNEAQ. The germline V and J ends were trimmed by 5 bases and 0 bases, with 4 bases remaining between them. This CDR3 reads CASSPYQETQYF. In DNA, the CDR3 is TGTGCCAGCAGCCCGTACCAAGAGACCCAGTACTTC.

This rearrangement joins TRBV10-3 to TRBJ2-3, with 8 positions matching TRBD2. The CDR3 has 17 amino acids. Germline V lookup: CDR1 ENHRY, CDR2 SYGVKD. V trimming: 10 bases; J trimming: 4 bases; junction bases outside the gene matches: 19. The DNA for the CDR3 is TGTGCCACCGGAGGGGTTGGGACGGGGGGGCCCTCAGATACGCAGTATTTT. Its translation is CATGGVGTGGPSDTQYF.

The chain employs TRBV7-2 and TRBJ2-5; a possible D gene is TRBD2 (7 bases). The ends were cut back, 3 bases at V and 9 bases at J, with 20 bases in the middle. Germline-derived CDR1 and CDR2 are SGHTA and FQGNSA. The CDR3 totals 15 residues. DNA of the CDR3: TGTGCCAGCAGCTTCTTGGGGGGGGGACATATGGCCCAGTACTTC. Protein: CASSFLGGGHMAQYF.

J is TRBJ1-4 and V is TRBV7-9, with D perhaps TRBD1 (5 bases). Germline CDR1 SEHNR, CDR2 FQNEAQ (reference sequence). The CDR3 consists of 14 residues. With 2 bases removed from V and 7 bases from J, the gap between germline ends came to 11 bases. CDR3 residues: CASSLRQLGEKLFF. The CDR3 region has the DNA TGTGCCAGCAGCTTAAGACAGTTGGGTGAAAAACTGTTTTTT.

This clone was counted only a few times. V and J are TRBV29-1 and TRBJ2-3; 8 nucleotides agree with TRBD1. Germline V CDR1 and CDR2: SQVTM, ANQGSEA. The CDR3 is 14 amino acids. V shed 4 bases and J 1 base; nucleotides not matched to a gene: 4. The CDR3 protein is CSVATGAGTDTQYF. The CDR3 DNA reads as TGCAGCGTTGCGACAGGGGCTGGCACAGATACGCAGTATTTT.

The chain recombines TRBV12-5 with TRBJ2-1; TRBD2 aligns across 7 bases. The germline V gene encodes CDR1 LGHNT and CDR2 FRNRAP. The length of the CDR3 is 15 residues. V was clipped by 1 base and J by 6 bases; unmatched bases: 6. CDR3 coding DNA: TGTGCTAGTGGTTTGGGGTCGGGAGGAGTCAATGAGCAGTTCTTC. Amino acids: CASGLGSGGVNEQFF.

This clone turned up a few times. The rearrangement links TRBV28 to TRBJ2-6; TRBD1 matches at 11 bases. V trimming: 2 bases; J trimming: 0 bases; junction bases outside the gene matches: 3. The CDR3 is made up of 18 amino acids. Germline CDR1 reads MDHEN; CDR2 reads SYDVKM. The CDR3 protein is CASSLSGQGASGANVLTF. DNA for the CDR3: TGTGCCAGCAGTTTAAGTGGACAGGGGGCCTCTGGGGCCAACGTCCTGACTTTC.

This chain connects TRBV27 to TRBJ2-6; weak D call: TRBD1 (5 bases). CDR3 length: 15 amino acids. CDR1 and CDR2 from the germline V gene are MNHEY and SMNVEV (reference sequence). V was clipped by 6 bases and J by 3 bases, with 12 bases between them. CDR3 sequence reads: CASRDKSLGANVLTF. Written as DNA, the CDR3 is TGTGCCAGCAGGGACAAGAGCCTTGGGGCCAACGTCCTGACTTTC.

The chain links TRBV18 to TRBJ2-5; 11 nucleotides agree with TRBD1. Judging by the DNA end, TRBJ2-7 fits better; the J call may be wrong. CDR3 length equals 15 residues. Germline CDR1 is KGHSH and CDR2 is LQKENI. The CDR3 region has the DNA TGTGCCAGCTCACCACCCCCTGGGACAGGGGGCGAGCAGTACTTC. Translation gives CASSPPPGTGGEQYF.

This clone turned up a few times. Here the CDR3 reads CASSAAGTGEDYYGYTF. The CDR3 coding sequence is TGTGCCAGCAGCGCCGCTGGGACAGGCGAGGACTACTATGGCTACACCTTC. The rearrangement links TRBV9 to TRBJ1-2, with 8 bases aligning to TRBD1. Germline-derived CDR1 and CDR2 are SGDLS and YYNGEE. V lost 3 bases to trimming and J lost 3 bases; unmatched junction nucleotides: 13. The CDR3 totals 17 residues.

The genes are TRBV7-9 and TRBJ1-4; 10 bases line up with TRBD1. The V gene's germline CDR1 is SEHNR and CDR2 FQNEAQ (reference sequence). The CDR3 consists of 16 residues. V shed 1 base and J 5 bases; nucleotides not matched to a gene: 4. The CDR3 spells CASSLVPGQGNEKLFF. The CDR3, as DNA: TGTGCCAGCAGCTTAGTCCCGGGACAGGGGAATGAAAAACTGTTTTTT.

This chain connects TRBV7-8 to TRBJ2-7, with unresolved D. V was shortened by 6 bases and J by 1 base, with 7 bases between the two germline ends. Germline V CDR1 and CDR2: SGHVS, FQNEAQ. This CDR3 contains 12 residues. This CDR3 is CASSSTSYEQYF. CDR3 DNA sequence: TGTGCCAGCAGTTCGACATCCTACGAGCAGTACTTC.

This rearrangement joins TRBV13 to TRBJ2-5; D is uncertain. The DNA matches TRBJ2-7 better at its end, which makes the J call doubtful. The CDR3 loop spans 14 amino acids. Germline V gives CDR1 PRHDT, CDR2 FYEKMQ (reference sequence). CDR3 loop: CASSSTAASYEQYF. CDR3 nucleotides: TGTGCCAGCAGCTCAACGGCGGCGAGCTACGAGCAGTACTTC.

The chain combines TRBV28 with TRBJ1-6; TRBD1 aligns across 10 bases. The V segment lost 6 bases and the J segment 0 bases; nucleotides outside the gene matches: 11. The germline V gene encodes CDR1 MDHEN and CDR2 SYDVKM. This CDR3 has 19 residues. The CDR3 here is CASSRPGQGSLSYNSPLHF. CDR3 DNA: TGTGCCAGCAGCCGTCCGGGACAGGGGTCGCTCTCCTATAATTCACCCCTCCACTTT.

This clone was observed a few times. The chain is built from TRBV6-5 and TRBJ1-5; D remains unclear. Per the germline V gene, CDR1 is MNHEY and CDR2 is SVGAGI. The CDR3 has 13 amino acids. The V end lost 10 bases, the J end lost 6 bases, and 16 bases lay between the germline ends. CDR3 protein: CATRRGNGQPQHF. The CDR3 DNA sequence: TGTGCCACAAGGAGAGGGAATGGTCAGCCCCAGCATTTT.

This clone was seen a single time. The rearrangement joins TRBV7-2 to TRBJ2-7, with D maybe TRBD2 (6 bases). The CDR3 consists of 15 residues. Between the trimmed V and J ends, which lost 5 bases and 4 bases, there was a span of 18 bases. Per germline, CDR1 SGHTA and CDR2 FQGNSA. The CDR3 reads CASSPLGGPRYEQYF. CDR3 in DNA: TGTGCCAGCAGCCCCCTCGGGGGACCCCGGTACGAGCAGTACTTC.

The gene calls are TRBV6-5 and TRBJ2-2, with 11 positions matching TRBD2. The CDR3 has 15 residues. The junction had 4 bases not matched to a gene; V was cut back by 5 bases and J by 5 bases. The V gene's germline CDR1 is MNHEY and CDR2 SVGAGI. The CDR3 region has the DNA TGTGCCAGCAGTCCGGGACTAGCGGTTACCGGGGAGCTGTTTTTT. Translating it yields CASSPGLAVTGELFF.

The rearrangement links TRBV28 to TRBJ1-2; possible D gene TRBD1, 5 bases. This CDR3 has 16 residues. Per the germline V gene, CDR1 is MDHEN and CDR2 is SYDVKM. V lost 1 base, J lost 2 bases, and 14 bases lay in between. As DNA, the CDR3 is TGTGCCAGCAGTTTATTATTGGGGCAGGGAAACTATGGCTACACCTTC. This gives the protein CASSLLLGQGNYGYTF.

The genes are TRBV29-1 and TRBJ2-3; D might be TRBD1 (5 bases). V lost 3 bases, J lost 2 bases, and 12 bases lay in between. In germline, CDR1 is SQVTM, CDR2 ANQGSEA. This CDR3 contains 14 residues. CDR3 region: CSVEGRVATDTQYF. The CDR3 region has the DNA TGCAGCGTTGAGGGCAGGGTAGCCACAGATACGCAGTATTTT.

J is TRBJ2-5 and V is TRBV15; D not certain. The J call may be in error: the DNA end matches TRBJ2-7 better. The CDR3 spans 14 residues. From germline, CDR1 is LNHNV and CDR2 YYDKDF (reference sequence). The CDR3 coding sequence is TGTGCCACCACCCCGACAAGTCTCGAGCACGAGCAGTACTTC. Amino acids: CATTPTSLEHEQYF.

The chain couples TRBV27 to TRBJ2-5; the D gene is possibly TRBD2 (6 bases). CDR3 length equals 12 residues. Germline loops: CDR1 MNHEY, CDR2 SMNVEV (reference sequence). The V end lost 0 bases, the J end lost 12 bases, and 11 bases lay between the germline ends. CDR3 residues: CASSLSAGIEYF. The CDR3 DNA reads TGTGCCAGCAGTTTATCGGCGGGGATAGAGTACTTC.

The chain has TRBV5-4 and TRBJ2-3, with D perhaps TRBD2 (5 bases). The germline V gene encodes CDR1 SGHNT and CDR2 YYREEE (reference sequence). The CDR3 totals 14 residues. V was shortened by 3 bases and J by 2 bases, with 10 bases between the two germline ends. The CDR3 loop reads CASSSRGSTDTQYF. CDR3 sequence (DNA): TGTGCCAGCAGCTCCCGCGGGTCCACAGATACGCAGTATTTT.

This chain connects TRBV5-1 to TRBJ2-6; 8 nucleotides agree with TRBD1. Germline loops: CDR1 SGHRS, CDR2 YFSETQ. The V segment lost 0 bases and the J segment 4 bases; nucleotides outside the gene matches: 6. The CDR3 consists of 17 residues. CDR3 in amino acids: CASSLGQGAEGANVLTF. CDR3 bases: TGCGCCAGCAGCTTGGGCCAGGGGGCGGAGGGGGCCAACGTCCTGACTTTC.